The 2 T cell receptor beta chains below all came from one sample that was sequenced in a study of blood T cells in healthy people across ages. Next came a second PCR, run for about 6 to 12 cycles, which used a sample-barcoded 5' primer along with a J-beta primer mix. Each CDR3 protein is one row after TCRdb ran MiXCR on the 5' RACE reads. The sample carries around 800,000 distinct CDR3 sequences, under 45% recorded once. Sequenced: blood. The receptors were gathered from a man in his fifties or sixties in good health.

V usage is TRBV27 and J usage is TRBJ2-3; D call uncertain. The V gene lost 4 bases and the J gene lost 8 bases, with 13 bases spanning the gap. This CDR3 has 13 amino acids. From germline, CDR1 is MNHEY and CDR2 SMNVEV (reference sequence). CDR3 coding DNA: TGTGCCAGCAGTTCCCGGGCCCAAGGTACGCAGTATTTT. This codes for CASSSRAQGTQYF.

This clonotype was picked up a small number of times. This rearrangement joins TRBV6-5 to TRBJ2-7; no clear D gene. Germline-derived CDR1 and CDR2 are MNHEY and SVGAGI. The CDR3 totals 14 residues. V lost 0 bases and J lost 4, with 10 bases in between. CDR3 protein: CASSYSSWQYEQYF. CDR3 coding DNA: TGTGCCAGCAGTTACTCGTCATGGCAGTACGAGCAGTACTTC.